Listed below are T cell receptor beta chains from one sample, sequenced in a study of molecular identifiers for immune sequencing clone quantification. MiXCR, applied by TCRdb to the PCR reads, yields one record per CDR3 protein. The repertoire holds under 650,000 distinct CDR3 sequences, with about 20% as singletons. What was sequenced was naive CD8+ T cells from blood, with Jurkat cell RNA spiked in. These receptor sequences come from a human donor in good health. Some libraries in this study had Jurkat cell RNA spiked in. The CDR3 runs from the conserved cysteine through the conserved F or W. The D gene is left open where the match is weak. A row's size may be missing; if present it is once, few, many or a size class.

>TRBV6-5|TRBJ2-5|many|NA
CASSRLGETQYF
TGTGCCAGCAGCCGCCTTGGAGAGACCCAGTACTTC
>TRBV4-3|TRBJ1-6|few|TRBD1
CASSRGDRGNSPLHF
TGCGCCAGCAGCCGTGGCGACAGGGGCAATTCACCCCTCCACTTT
>TRBV19|TRBJ2-3|many|NA
CASSMRGLPDTQYF
TGTGCCAGTAGTATGCGGGGCCTCCCAGATACGCAGTATTTT
>TRBV2|TRBJ1-6|NA|NA
CASSEVSGSTPLHF
TGTGCCAGCAGTGAAGTCTCCGGGAGTACTCCCCTCCACTTT
>TRBV24-1|TRBJ2-3|many|NA
CATSPSWQTTSTDTQYF
TGTGCCACCAGCCCTTCGTGGCAGACAACAAGCACAGATACGCAGTATTTT
>TRBV7-2|TRBJ1-1|many|NA
CASSLLRTEAFF
TGTGCCAGCAGCTTACTTAGGACTGAAGCTTTCTTT
>TRBV5-1|TRBJ2-7|many|TRBD1
CASSWVDRSKDEQYF
TGCGCCAGCAGCTGGGTGGACAGGTCTAAGGACGAGCAGTACTTC
>TRBV2|TRBJ1-4|many|TRBD1
CARTRDRGPVSTNEKLFF
TGTGCCAGGACCCGGGACAGGGGGCCCGTTTCAACTAATGAAAAACTGTTTTTT
>TRBV7-6|TRBJ2-7|NA|NA
CASGGADGQYF
TGTGCCAGCGGGGGGGCGGACGGGCAGTACTTC
>TRBV7-8|TRBJ1-3|few|TRBD1
CASSLSIGQGTGNTIYF
TGTGCCAGCAGCCTATCGATCGGACAGGGAACTGGAAACACCATATATTTT
>TRBV7-9|TRBJ2-1|NA|NA
CASSSAVREQFF
TGTGCCAGCAGCTCCGCAGTCCGGGAGCAGTTCTTC
>TRBV7-9|TRBJ2-3|NA|TRBD1
CASSLLRGLDTDTQYF
TGTGCCAGCAGCCTCCTAAGGGGGCTCGACACAGATACGCAGTATTTT
>TRBV30|TRBJ2-7|few|NA
CAWSVVRGSEQYF
TGTGCCTGGAGTGTAGTAAGGGGTTCCGAGCAGTACTTC
>TRBV7-9|TRBJ2-5|NA|NA
CASSLAPVGETQYF
TGTGCCAGCAGCTTAGCGCCTGTTGGGGAGACCCAGTACTTC
>TRBV6-2/TRBV6-3|TRBJ2-3|many|TRBD1
CASSRWTGPHRTDTQYF
TGTGCCAGCAGTAGATGGACAGGGCCGCATCGCACAGATACGCAGTATTTT
>TRBV20-1|TRBJ2-3|NA|TRBD2
CSARVAGTSGASTDTQYF
TGCAGTGCTAGAGTGGCCGGGACTAGCGGGGCTAGCACAGATACGCAGTATTTT
>TRBV11-2|TRBJ2-7|many|NA
CASSTNSGEQYF
TGTGCCAGCAGCACCAACTCGGGCGAGCAGTACTTC
>TRBV11-3|TRBJ2-1|NA|TRBD2
CASSFRTSGSYNEQSF
TGTGCCAGCAGCTTCCGAACTAGCGGGTCCTACAATGAGCAGTCCTTC
>TRBV6-5|TRBJ2-3|many|TRBD1
CASSPTGVRGDTQYF
TGTGCCAGCAGTCCAACAGGGGTGAGGGGAGATACGCAGTATTTT
>TRBV5-5|TRBJ2-1|few|NA
CASSPESGEQFF
TGTGCCAGCAGCCCCGAGAGCGGTGAGCAGTTCTTC
>TRBV29-1|TRBJ2-1|few|TRBD2
CSVEGRASGRVTSSYNEQFF
TGCAGCGTTGAAGGTCGGGCTAGCGGGAGGGTAACGAGCTCCTACAATGAGCAGTTCTTC
>TRBV6-2/TRBV6-3|TRBJ2-1|few|TRBD2
CASTSGDEQFF
TGTGCCAGCACTAGCGGCGATGAGCAGTTCTTC
>TRBV7-3|TRBJ2-3|many|NA
CASSSDGNTDTQYF
TGTGCCAGCAGCTCCGACGGAAACACAGATACGCAGTATTTT
>TRBV5-3|TRBJ2-7|NA|TRBD1
CTSSPGTGNKAYEQYF
TGTACCAGCAGCCCCGGGACAGGGAATAAGGCCTACGAGCAGTACTTC
>TRBV20-1|TRBJ2-7|many|NA
CSASNRGSSYEQYF
TGCAGTGCTAGTAACCGGGGGAGCTCCTACGAGCAGTACTTC
>TRBV27|TRBJ2-2|few|TRBD1
CASSWTGEAGELFF
TGTGCCAGCAGTTGGACAGGGGAGGCCGGGGAGCTGTTTTTT
>TRBV7-9|TRBJ1-4|many|NA
CASSLRTGTEDEKLFF
TGTGCCAGCAGCTTGAGAACCGGGACGGAGGATGAAAAACTGTTTTTT
>TRBV4-3|TRBJ2-3|many|TRBD2
CASSQEPGLAGVTDTQYF
TGCGCCAGCAGCCAAGAACCGGGACTAGCGGGGGTCACAGATACGCAGTATTTT
>TRBV30|TRBJ2-2|NA|NA
CAWSRTGLAGELFF
TGTGCCTGGAGCCGTACGGGGTTGGCCGGGGAGCTGTTTTTT
>TRBV6-6|TRBJ1-1|many|NA
CASSSRGGTLEAFF
TGTGCCAGCAGTTCTAGGGGGGGAACCCTTGAAGCTTTCTTT
>TRBV12-3/TRBV12-4|TRBJ2-7|NA|NA
CASSFNSPWEQYF
TGTGCCAGCAGTTTTAACAGTCCTTGGGAGCAGTACTTC
>TRBV29-1|TRBJ1-1|many|NA
CSAHWGTEAFF
TGCAGCGCTCACTGGGGCACTGAAGCTTTCTTT
>TRBV14|TRBJ2-7|many|NA
CASSQGGSRFYEQYF
TGTGCCAGCAGCCAAGGGGGAAGCCGCTTTTACGAGCAGTACTTC
>TRBV10-2|TRBJ2-6|many|NA
CAVRGDTPPSGANVLTF
TGCGCCGTCCGGGGAGACACCCCACCCTCTGGGGCCAACGTCCTGACTTTC
>TRBV4-3|TRBJ1-4|many|NA
CASSQVLSGNEKLFF
TGCGCCAGCAGCCAAGTTCTTTCTGGTAATGAAAAACTGTTTTTT
>TRBV2|TRBJ1-2|few|NA
CASTDTGPFNIF
TGTGCCAGCACGGACACCGGACCGTTTAATATCTTC
>TRBV29-1|TRBJ2-7|many|TRBD2
CSVEDQAGDEQYF
TGCAGCGTTGAAGATCAAGCGGGAGACGAGCAGTACTTC